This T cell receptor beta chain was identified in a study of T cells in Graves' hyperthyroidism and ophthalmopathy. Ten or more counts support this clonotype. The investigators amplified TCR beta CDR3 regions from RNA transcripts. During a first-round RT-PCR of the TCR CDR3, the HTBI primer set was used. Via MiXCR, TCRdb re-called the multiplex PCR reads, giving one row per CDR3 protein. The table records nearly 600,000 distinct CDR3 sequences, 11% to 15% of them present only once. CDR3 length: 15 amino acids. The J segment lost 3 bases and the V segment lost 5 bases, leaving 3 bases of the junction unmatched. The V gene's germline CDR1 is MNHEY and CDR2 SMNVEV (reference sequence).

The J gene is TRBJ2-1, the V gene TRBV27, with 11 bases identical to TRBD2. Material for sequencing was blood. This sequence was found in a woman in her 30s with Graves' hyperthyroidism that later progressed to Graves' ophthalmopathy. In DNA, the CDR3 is TGTGCCAGCAGTACGGGACTAGCGGTCTACAATGAGCAGTTCTTC. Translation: CASSTGLAVYNEQFF.